Presented here are 15 T cell receptor beta chains from one specimen sequenced in a study of neurological immune-mediated disorders. One entry per CDR3 protein, called by TCRdb with MiXCR from the 5' RACE reads. The table includes tens of thousands of distinct CDR3 sequences, roughly 2.5% detected once. The sequenced sample consisted of PBMCs. These receptors were obtained from a man aged 45-65 years with multiple sclerosis.

This clonotype was detected ten times or more. J is TRBJ2-7 and V is TRBV6-1; TRBD1 matches at 10 bases. The germline V gene has CDR1 MNHNS and CDR2 SASEGT. The CDR3 spans 15 residues. V dropped 3 bases and J dropped 0; count of bases not matched to a gene: 2. Written as DNA, the CDR3 is TGTGCCAGCAGTGATGGGACAGGGGCCTCCTACGAGCAGTACTTC. Encoded protein: CASSDGTGASYEQYF.

In its sample, this clonotype was seen many times. This rearrangement joins TRBV12-3 or TRBV12-4 to TRBJ1-2; 7 bases fit TRBD1. The CDR3 covers 11 residues. V gave up 5 bases and J gave up 11 bases; unmatched junction bases: 5. The CDR3 reads CASSGYRGYTF. In DNA form, the CDR3 reads TGTGCCAGCAGTGGCTACAGGGGATACACCTTC.

The table lists this clonotype with many counts. The chain carries TRBV20-1 and TRBJ2-3; 8 nucleotides agree with TRBD2. The length of the CDR3 is 14 residues. The V and J ends lost 6 bases and 4 bases, in that order; junction bases with no gene match: 9. CDR1 and CDR2 from the germline V gene are DFQATT and SNEGSKA (reference sequence). CDR3 sequence: CSAPGLARADTQYF. The CDR3 DNA follows: TGCAGTGCCCCCGGACTAGCTCGCGCAGATACGCAGTATTTT.

This clonotype was recorded many times. This sequence joins TRBV6-2 or TRBV6-3 and TRBJ1-2, with 9 bases fitting TRBD1. CDR3 size: 17 residues. Trimming at V came to 2 bases and at J to 4 bases, leaving 11 bases not matched to a gene. Germline V CDR1 and CDR2: MNHEY, SVGEGT. The CDR3 sequence: CASSYAGTGTGLYGYTF. The CDR3, as DNA: TGTGCCAGCAGTTACGCCGGGACAGGGACTGGACTCTATGGCTACACCTTC.

This clonotype was observed many times. The genes are TRBV29-1 and TRBJ2-3, with 9 bases aligning to TRBD2. The length of the CDR3 is 12 residues. V shed 7 bases, J shed 3 bases, and the junction held 2 bases outside the gene matches. Germline CDR1 and CDR2: SQVTM and ANQGSEA. The CDR3 DNA reads TGCAGCGGGCGGGGGGGTACAGATACGCAGTATTTT. It encodes CSGRGGTDTQYF.

This clonotype was seen ten or more times. The chain combines TRBV10-1 with TRBJ2-3, with 12 bases that match TRBD2. Losses at the gene ends were 6 bases for V and 1 base for J; bases not matched to a gene: 5. The germline V gene has CDR1 WNHNN and CDR2 SYGVQD (reference sequence). There are 16 residues in the CDR3. The CDR3 loop is CASSQLAGGRTDTQYF. The CDR3 nucleotides are TGCGCCAGCAGCCAACTAGCGGGGGGACGCACAGATACGCAGTATTTT.

The rearrangement joins TRBV6-5 to TRBJ2-7; either TRBD1 or TRBD2 may supply D (6 bases each). CDR1 MNHEY and CDR2 SVGAGI come from the germline V gene. Trimming removed 6 bases from V and 5 bases from J, with 20 bases in between. CDR3 length equals 15 residues. In nucleotides, the CDR3 is TGTGCCAGCAGCTCCTGGGGGCGAACGGGAGACGAGCAGTACTTC. It is translated as CASSSWGRTGDEQYF.

This clonotype came up many times. This chain links TRBV5-6 with TRBJ1-4; D remains unclear. This CDR3 comprises 13 residues. From germline, CDR1 is SGHDT and CDR2 YYEEEE. Trimming shortened V by 9 bases and J by 3 bases, and 12 bases separated the two germline ends. Here the CDR3 reads CAIAREANEKLFF. The DNA of the CDR3 is TGTGCCATCGCCCGGGAGGCTAATGAAAAACTGTTTTTT.

This clonotype was seen at least ten times. The chain carries TRBV15 and TRBJ2-6, with 7 bases identical to TRBD2. Looked up from germline, CDR1 is LNHNV and CDR2 is YYDKDF (reference sequence). The V segment lost 3 bases and the J segment 2 bases; nucleotides outside the gene matches: 10. The CDR3 has 18 amino acids. As DNA, the CDR3 is TGTGCCACCAGCAGGGGGGGGTCACCGACCCCTGGGGCCAACGTCCTGACTTTC. Its protein product is CATSRGGSPTPGANVLTF.

In this sample, this clonotype turned up a few times. This may arise from a read error, as a much more abundant clone is one base away. This chain joins TRBV12-3 or TRBV12-4 and TRBJ2-3, with 8 bases lining up with TRBD1. This CDR3 contains 14 residues. V lost 7 bases to trimming and J lost 1 base; unmatched junction nucleotides: 4. The CDR3 is CASIQGQGTDTQYF. The CDR3 nucleotides are TGTGCCAGCATACAGGGACAGGGCACAGATACGCAGTATTTT.

This clonotype was seen ten or more times. The V gene is TRBV12-3 or TRBV12-4, the J gene TRBJ2-1, with 11 bases lining up with TRBD1. CDR3 length: 14 residues. J lost 9 bases, V lost 7 bases, and 8 bases had no gene match. The CDR3 loop reads CASTFTDRGREQFF. In DNA form, the CDR3 reads TGTGCCAGCACCTTCACGGACAGGGGGCGTGAGCAGTTCTTC.

The sample holds many counts of this clonotype. The chain uses TRBV20-1 and TRBJ2-1, with a tentative D call TRBD1 (5 bases). In germline, CDR1 is DFQATT, CDR2 SNEGSKA (reference sequence). V gave up 2 bases and J gave up 6 bases, with 8 bases separating them. The CDR3 is 12 amino acids. CDR3: CSARRQSNEQFF. The CDR3 bases are TGCAGTGCTAGACGACAGTCCAATGAGCAGTTCTTC.

This clonotype was recorded at least ten times. The rearrangement uses TRBV20-1 and TRBJ2-5, with a weak D call TRBD1 (6 bases). Deletions cut 7 bases from V and 4 bases from J, with 13 bases between. Germline CDR1 and CDR2: DFQATT and SNEGSKA (reference sequence). This CDR3 spans 12 amino acids. This CDR3 is CSGPGVGETQYF. The CDR3 nucleotides read TGCAGTGGGCCAGGGGTCGGAGAGACCCAGTACTTC.

This clonotype was seen many times. The chain uses TRBV14 and TRBJ2-3; D gene ambiguous. CDR1 SGHDN and CDR2 FVKESK come from the germline V gene. This CDR3 is built from 14 residues. The ends were cut back, 1 base at V and 4 bases at J, with 9 bases in the middle. CDR3 region: CASSQVDLADTQYF. In DNA form, the CDR3 reads TGTGCCAGCAGCCAAGTCGACCTTGCAGATACGCAGTATTTT. Based on the CDR3 plus reference TRBV14 and TRBJ2-3, the full variable domain is EAGVTQFPSHSVIEKGQTVTLRCDPISGHDNLYWYRRVMGKEIKFLLHFVKESKQDESGMPNNRFLAERTGGTYSTLKVQPAELEDSGVYFCASSQVDLADTQYFGPGTRLTVL.

The sample holds many counts of this clonotype. This rearrangement joins TRBV7-2 to TRBJ2-7; D gene unclear. The germline gives CDR1 SGHTA, CDR2 FQGNSA. The CDR3 runs to 14 residues. The V gene lost 5 bases and the J gene lost 4 bases, with 15 bases spanning the gap. CDR3: CASSGVVAGYEQYF. The DNA of the CDR3 is TGTGCCAGCAGCGGCGTAGTAGCTGGATACGAGCAGTACTTC. The complete variable domain, with remaining parts taken from reference TRBV7-2 and TRBJ2-7, reads GAGVSQSPSNKVTEKGKDVELRCDPISGHTALYWYRQSLGQGLEFLIYFQGNSAPDKSGLPSDRFSAERTGGSVSTLTIQRTQQEDSAVYLCASSGVVAGYEQYFGPGTRLTVT.